A single sample is the source of the 18 T cell receptor beta chains below, sequenced in a study of technical replicates of blood from a few donors. Generated by immunoSEQ multiplex PCR, the TCRdb table keeps only in-frame clones and is missing some. The table includes tens of thousands of clones, 75% to 90% detected once. Sequenced sample: PBMCs. Every receptor here comes from a human donor in good health. Some clones in this sample may be carry-over from other donors' samples.

The table lists this clone with a count of one. J is TRBJ2-7 and V is TRBV27; 10 nucleotides align to TRBD2. There are 15 residues in the CDR3. Germline CDR1 reads MNHEY; CDR2 reads SMNVEV (reference sequence). Trimming at V came to 6 bases and at J to 0 bases, leaving 5 bases not matched to a gene. The CDR3: CASRRLAGDSYEQYF. DNA of the CDR3: TGTGCCAGCAGAAGACTAGCGGGCGACTCCTACGAGCAGTACTTC.

The V and J genes are TRBV7-2 and TRBJ2-1, with D possibly matching TRBD1 (6 bases). Germline V CDR1 and CDR2: SGHTA, FQGNSA. The CDR3 sequence is 12 residues long. V shed 4 bases and J shed 9 bases, with 10 bases lying between them. The DNA for the CDR3 is TGTGCCAGCAGCTCCCAGGGGCTTGAGCAGTTCTTC. Amino acid sequence: CASSSQGLEQFF. Full variable domain (outside the CDR3, taken from reference TRBV7-2 and TRBJ2-1): GAGVSQSPSNKVTEKGKDVELRCDPISGHTALYWYRQSLGQGLEFLIYFQGNSAPDKSGLPSDRFSAERTGGSVSTLTIQRTQQEDSAVYLCASSSQGLEQFFGPGTRLTVL.

The chain carries TRBV5-1 and TRBJ2-5; unclear D gene. This CDR3 is 15 amino acids long. Germline CDR1 SGHRS, CDR2 YFSETQ. The V gene lost 0 bases and the J gene lost 1 base, with 10 bases spanning the gap. The CDR3 region is CASSLVSGFQETQYF. The CDR3 DNA reads TGCGCCAGCAGCTTGGTTTCCGGGTTCCAAGAGACCCAGTACTTC.

The V call is TRBV19, the J call TRBJ2-2, with 7 bases fitting TRBD1. In germline, CDR1 is LNHDA, CDR2 SQIVND (reference sequence). The CDR3 spans 14 residues. V lost 6 bases and J lost 5; bases outside the gene matches: 6. The CDR3 region is CASRGTAPTGELFF. Written as DNA, the CDR3 is TGTGCCAGTAGGGGGACAGCGCCAACCGGGGAGCTGTTTTTT.

This clone was counted once. The chain carries TRBV7-2 and TRBJ2-1; D unresolved. Germline CDR1 and CDR2: SGHTA and FQGNSA. V lost 1 base to trimming and J lost 0 bases, with 7 bases between them. The CDR3 runs to 15 residues. DNA of the CDR3: TGTGCCAGCAGCTTAGGGCCAGACTCCTACAATGAGCAGTTCTTC. Its translation is CASSLGPDSYNEQFF.

The table lists this clone with a few counts. The chain joins TRBV6-1 to TRBJ1-2; D is possibly TRBD1 (6 bases). The germline V and J ends were trimmed by 6 bases and 0 bases, with 8 bases remaining between them. Germline CDR1 is MNHNS and CDR2 is SASEGT. This CDR3 spans 13 amino acids. The CDR3 loop is CASRGTTNYGYTF. The DNA for the CDR3 is TGTGCCAGCAGAGGGACAACTAACTATGGCTACACCTTC.

The V and J genes are TRBV28 and TRBJ2-7; D is possibly TRBD2 (7 bases). Looked up from germline, CDR1 is MDHEN and CDR2 is SYDVKM. Trimming took off 3 bases at V and 0 bases at J, with 15 bases between the two ends. The CDR3 has 16 amino acids. The CDR3 DNA sequence: TGTGCCAGCAGTTTTTGGGGGAGGGGGACCTCCTACGAGCAGTACTTC. Encoded protein: CASSFWGRGTSYEQYF.

The chain joins TRBV11-1 to TRBJ2-5, with 13 bases fitting TRBD2. This CDR3 is built from 17 residues. J was trimmed by 4 bases and V by 2 bases; bases with no gene match: 7. Germline lookup yields CDR1 SGHAT and CDR2 FQDESV (reference sequence). In DNA, the CDR3 is TGTGCCAGCAGCTTATATCAGGGACTAGCGGGAAGAGAGACCCAGTACTTC. Protein product: CASSLYQGLAGRETQYF.

The chain combines TRBV7-2 with TRBJ2-5; the D is unclear. CDR1 is SGHTA and CDR2 is FQGNSA in the germline V gene. The CDR3 covers 13 residues. V was clipped by 2 bases and J by 4 bases, with 8 bases between them. The CDR3 region is CASSLFGPETQYF. CDR3 DNA: TGTGCCAGCAGCTTATTTGGGCCAGAGACCCAGTACTTC. Complete variable domain (other parts from reference TRBV7-2 and TRBJ2-5): GAGVSQSPSNKVTEKGKDVELRCDPISGHTALYWYRQSLGQGLEFLIYFQGNSAPDKSGLPSDRFSAERTGGSVSTLTIQRTQQEDSAVYLCASSLFGPETQYFGPGTRLLVL.

The chain is built from TRBV4-2 and TRBJ2-7, with 7 bases that match TRBD2. The CDR3 length is 15 residues. CDR1 LGHNA and CDR2 YNFKEQ come from the germline V gene. With 0 bases clipped from V and 2 bases from J, the junction kept 4 bases outside the gene matches. DNA of the CDR3: TGTGCCAGCAGCCAAGATCAGGGACTACCCTACGAGCAGTACTTC. Protein sequence: CASSQDQGLPYEQYF.

In nucleotides, the CDR3 is TGCGCCAGCAGCTTGGAAGGGGCCGGGGGTGGAAACACCATATATTTT. Its protein product is CASSLEGAGGGNTIYF. This rearrangement joins TRBV5-1 to TRBJ1-3, with D possibly TRBD1 on 5 matching bases. This CDR3 spans 16 amino acids. The germline V gene has CDR1 SGHRS and CDR2 YFSETQ. The V and J ends lost 0 bases and 3 bases respectively, with 13 bases between them.

The chain uses TRBV7-9 and TRBJ1-6, with 10 bases matching TRBD1. V was clipped by 6 bases and J by 10 bases; unmatched bases: 9. Germline V lookup: CDR1 SEHNR, CDR2 FQNEAQ (reference sequence). The CDR3 loop spans 15 amino acids. The DNA of the CDR3 is TGTGCCAGCAGTCCCTCCGGGACAGGGGTCTCACCCCTCCACTTT. Translated, it gives CASSPSGTGVSPLHF.

The chain recombines TRBV5-3 with TRBJ2-7, with 11 bases matching TRBD1. TRBV5-3 is an ORF; its function is uncertain. The V gene end was trimmed by 9 bases and the J gene end by 7 bases; junction bases not matched to a gene: 9. There are 13 residues in the CDR3. Here the CDR3 reads CAILPGQGGEQYF. The CDR3 nucleotides are TGTGCCATCTTGCCGGGACAGGGGGGGGAGCAGTACTTC.

V is TRBV7-9 and J is TRBJ2-3; a possible D gene is TRBD1 (5 bases). V gave up 3 bases and J gave up 1 base, with 11 bases separating them. This CDR3 contains 15 residues. CDR1 is SEHNR and CDR2 is FQNEAQ in the germline V gene (reference sequence). DNA of the CDR3: TGTGCCAGCAGCTTTTCAGGGTCCCGCACAGATACGCAGTATTTT. It specifies CASSFSGSRTDTQYF.

The rearrangement uses TRBV4-1 and TRBJ2-2; 12 nucleotides align to TRBD2. The CDR3 length is 19 residues. V lost 3 bases, J lost 5 bases, and 13 bases stayed unmatched. Germline assignment: CDR1 MGHRA and CDR2 YSYEKL. CDR3 DNA: TGCGCCAGCAGCCAGCATCAGGGGACTAGCGGGTGGGGTACCGGGGAGCTGTTTTTT. Translation: CASSQHQGTSGWGTGELFF.

This chain connects TRBV7-8 to TRBJ2-2; 12 positions agree with TRBD2. The CDR3 runs to 17 residues. Germline V gene lookup returns CDR1 SGHVS and CDR2 FQNEAQ. J was trimmed by 0 bases and V by 5 bases; bases with no gene match: 4. CDR3 loop: CASSLWTSGANTGELFF. In DNA, the CDR3 is TGTGCCAGCAGCCTTTGGACTAGCGGGGCGAACACCGGGGAGCTGTTTTTT.

The CDR3 here is CAVGDRGGNTEAFF. The CDR3 DNA is TGTGCCGTGGGGGACAGGGGCGGGAACACTGAAGCTTTCTTT. The chain links TRBV7-9 to TRBJ1-1; 10 nucleotides line up with TRBD1. The V gene's germline CDR1 is SEHNR and CDR2 FQNEAQ (reference sequence). Losses at the gene ends were 11 bases for V and 1 base for J; bases not matched to a gene: 7. The CDR3 totals 14 residues.

The V gene is TRBV5-8, the J gene TRBJ1-2, with TRBD1 matching over 7 bases. Trimming removed 4 bases from V and 4 bases from J; junction bases left unmatched: 7. The CDR3 consists of 14 residues. Germline V gene sequence: CDR1 SGHTS, CDR2 YDEGEE. In nucleotides, the CDR3 is TGTGCCAGCAGCCCAGGGACAGTTGGCTATGGCTACACCTTC. It encodes CASSPGTVGYGYTF.